This TCR beta chain was recovered during a study of blood T cells in healthy people across ages. As for the study in general: Template switching caught about one barcoded beta molecule for each two T cells. Study outcomes and limitations: Total diversity from one million sequenced T cells was likely underestimated.

The use of a sample-barcoded 5' primer and a J-beta primer mix characterized a second PCR of about 7 to 12 cycles. From the 5' RACE reads, TCRdb called clonotypes with MiXCR, one entry per CDR3 protein. The repertoire includes approximately 1,000,000 distinct CDR3 sequences, around two fifths of them detected once, and about an eighth sits in the top ten. This clonotype was counted at least ten times. Antigen specificity is unknown. This TCR was sampled from a man aged 18 to 35 in good health. The sequencing input was blood.

The CDR3 DNA reads TGTGCCATCAGTGAACGACAGGGGCTTGGCTACACCTTC. Protein: CAISERQGLGYTF. This chain connects TRBV10-3 to TRBJ1-2, with 8 bases identical to TRBD1. V trimming: 3 bases; J trimming: 7 bases; junction bases outside the gene matches: 4. This CDR3 region has 13 residues. Germline CDR1 and CDR2: ENHRY and SYGVKD.